This entry lists 16 T cell receptor beta chains sequenced from one sample in a study of shared clonotypes between healthy human individuals. Clones were sequenced by immunoSEQ multiplex PCR, and TCRdb holds only the in-frame ones, with some missing. The sample records 550,000 to 800,000 clones, less than 95% being singletons. The specimen was memory CD8+ T cells from PBMCs. Documented subset: CD45RO+ cells pooled with CCR7-negative TemRA cells. Every receptor here comes from a man aged 18 to 29 in good health. Some clones in this sample may be carry-over from other donors' samples.

The V gene is TRBV21-1, the J gene TRBJ2-7; the table names TRBD2, a call not compared with the DNA. TRBV21-1 counts as a pseudogene. The CDR3 has 14 amino acids. CDR3: CASSKASGTYEQYF. The DNA for the CDR3 is TGTGCCAGCAGCAAAGCTAGCGGGACCTACGAGCAGTACTTC.

The V call is TRBV10-2, the J call TRBJ1-1; tentative D call: TRBD1 (5 bases). The CDR3 has 14 residues. V was cut by 0 bases and J by 4 bases, with 9 bases left in between. Germline-derived CDR1 and CDR2 are WSHSY and SAAADI. The CDR3 reads CASSESVGGTEAFF. In DNA form, the CDR3 reads TGCGCCAGCAGTGAGTCGGTGGGGGGCACTGAAGCTTTCTTT.

V and J are TRBV27 and TRBJ2-1; D not certain. V shed 7 bases and J shed 7 bases, with 14 bases lying between them. Germline loops: CDR1 MNHEY, CDR2 SMNVEV (reference sequence). The CDR3 consists of 13 residues. The CDR3 reads CASNPRDKNEQFF. The CDR3, as DNA: TGTGCCAGCAATCCTAGGGATAAGAATGAGCAGTTCTTC.

This chain links TRBV7-9 with TRBJ2-7; D is perhaps TRBD1 (6 bases). The CDR3 sequence is 16 residues long. Germline V gene data show CDR1 as SEHNR and CDR2 as FQNEAQ (reference sequence). Trimming removed 5 bases at V and 3 bases at J, with 20 bases between. This chain's CDR3 is CASSPPSGAADYEQYF. The CDR3 DNA sequence: TGTGCCAGCAGCCCACCCTCAGGGGCTGCCGACTACGAGCAGTACTTC.

The gene calls are TRBV4-2 and TRBJ2-7; 8 nucleotides match TRBD1. Germline-derived CDR1 and CDR2 are LGHNA and YNFKEQ. CDR3 length: 15 amino acids. V shed 6 bases, J shed 6 bases, and the junction held 13 bases outside the gene matches. The CDR3 protein is CASSHSPGQAPEQYF. In DNA, the CDR3 is TGTGCCAGCAGTCATTCCCCGGGACAGGCGCCCGAGCAGTACTTC.

This rearrangement joins TRBV2 to TRBJ2-5; TRBD2 matches at 8 bases. CDR1 is SNHLY, CDR2 FYNNEI, per germline. Germline trimming cut 6 bases from V and 1 base from J; bases unmatched to any gene: 7. The CDR3 runs to 15 residues. The CDR3 sequence is CASRVILAAQETQYF. The CDR3 nucleotides read TGTGCCAGCAGGGTTATACTAGCGGCCCAAGAGACCCAGTACTTC. Using reference TRBV2 and TRBJ2-5 for the parts outside the CDR3, the full variable domain is EPEVTQTPSHQVTQMGQEVILRCVPISNHLYFYWYRQILGQKVEFLVSFYNNEISEKSEIFDDQFSVERPDGSNFTLKIRSTKLEDSAMYFCASRVILAAQETQYFGPGTRLLVL.

The chain has TRBV28 and TRBJ2-1, with 8 bases matching TRBD2. J was trimmed by 4 bases and V by 6 bases; bases with no gene match: 11. Germline-derived CDR1 and CDR2 are MDHEN and SYDVKM. This CDR3 has 16 amino acids. CDR3 nucleotides: TGTGCCAGCAGGCACTACGGCGGGAGGACTTACAATGAGCAGTTCTTC. Translation gives CASRHYGGRTYNEQFF.

The chain carries TRBV11-2 and TRBJ2-7; D is undetermined. The germline CDR1 and CDR2 sequences are SGHAT and FQNNGV. This CDR3 spans 14 amino acids. The V and J ends lost 1 base and 2 bases respectively, with 9 bases between them. CDR3 nucleotide sequence: TGTGCCAGCAGCTTAGCGTCTCGGACCTACGAGCAGTACTTC. Its protein product is CASSLASRTYEQYF.

The gene calls are TRBV5-6 and TRBJ2-1; D might be TRBD2 (6 bases). The CDR3 length is 17 residues. The V and J ends lost 3 bases and 3 bases respectively, with 19 bases between them. Germline CDR1 is SGHDT and CDR2 is YYEEEE. The CDR3 loop is CASSSLGGEEVYNEQFF. For the CDR3, the DNA is TGTGCCAGCAGCTCGTTAGGTGGGGAGGAAGTCTACAATGAGCAGTTCTTC.

The CDR3 here is CASKSLFLARHEQFF. The CDR3 region has the DNA TGTGCCAGCAAGTCCCTCTTCCTAGCCCGGCATGAGCAGTTCTTC. V gene TRBV27 combines with J gene TRBJ2-1; tentative D call: TRBD2 (5 bases). CDR1 MNHEY and CDR2 SMNVEV come from the germline V gene (reference sequence). V lost 7 bases, J lost 8 bases, and 21 bases lay in between. The CDR3 has 15 residues.

The genes are TRBV5-6 and TRBJ1-5; D uncertain. The CDR3 contains 12 residues. Germline CDR1 and CDR2: SGHDT and YYEEEE. V lost 4 bases and J 9 bases, leaving 11 bases between the germline ends. Here the CDR3 reads CASSLQWGPQHF. The CDR3, as DNA: TGTGCCAGCAGCCTCCAGTGGGGGCCCCAGCATTTT.

V usage is TRBV28 and J usage is TRBJ2-1; 9 bases are a match to TRBD2. J lost 15 bases, V lost 3 bases, and 12 bases had no gene match. CDR1 MDHEN and CDR2 SYDVKM come from the germline V gene. CDR3 size: 14 residues. The DNA of the CDR3 is TGTGCCAGCAGTTTGTCGGCGGGAGGGCCTTCTCGGTTCTTC. The encoded protein is CASSLSAGGPSRFF.

The chain is built from TRBV11-2 and TRBJ2-7, with D possibly being TRBD1 or TRBD2 (5 bases each). Trimming stripped 1 base from V and 2 bases from J, with 9 bases between. The CDR3 length is 14 residues. Looked up from germline, CDR1 is SGHAT and CDR2 is FQNNGV. In nucleotides, the CDR3 is TGTGCCAGCAGCTTAGGTGGGACCACCTACGAGCAGTACTTC. It translates to CASSLGGTTYEQYF.

V usage is TRBV2 and J usage is TRBJ2-5; 7 positions agree with TRBD2. This CDR3 has 14 amino acids. Germline loops: CDR1 SNHLY, CDR2 FYNNEI. Trimming removed 7 bases from V and 4 bases from J; junction bases left unmatched: 9. The CDR3 reads CASIGGSGRETQYF. Here the CDR3 DNA reads TGTGCCAGCATAGGCGGGAGCGGGCGAGAGACCCAGTACTTC.

The chain uses TRBV7-2 and TRBJ2-7; 7 nucleotides agree with TRBD2. V lost 1 base and J lost 7; bases outside the gene matches: 10. Germline V gives CDR1 SGHTA, CDR2 FQGNSA. CDR3 size: 15 residues. The chain's CDR3 is CASSLVAGVSGEQYF. The CDR3 DNA sequence: TGTGCCAGCAGCTTAGTTGCGGGAGTCTCGGGGGAGCAGTACTTC.

The rearrangement joins TRBV15 to TRBJ2-3; TRBD2 is a possible D gene (6 bases). Germline CDR1 and CDR2: LNHNV and YYDKDF (reference sequence). V was shortened by 4 bases and J by 0 bases, with 29 bases between the two germline ends. The length of the CDR3 is 21 residues. The CDR3 nucleotides are TGTGCCACCAGCACCGTTGGGCTAGCGCTACCACCACCCGAGAGCACAGATACGCAGTATTTT. It is translated as CATSTVGLALPPPESTDTQYF.